The 29 T cell receptor beta chains below were found in one sample sequenced in a study of blood T cell repertoires in COVID-19. Sequencing was performed with immunoSEQ multiplex PCR; in TCRdb, only in-frame clones are kept and a portion is missing. The sample shows about 200,000 clones, around three quarters of them seen only once. Source material: peripheral blood. The source is a woman in her 70s with acute or convalescent COVID-19.

The genes are TRBV14 and TRBJ2-2; 9 positions agree with TRBD2. Looked up from germline, CDR1 is SGHDN and CDR2 is FVKESK. This CDR3 region has 17 residues. V shed 3 bases and J 1 base; nucleotides not matched to a gene: 6. The CDR3 coding sequence is TGTGCCAGCAGCCAGAGTCTGACTAGCGGGAACACCGGGGAGCTGTTTTTT. It is translated as CASSQSLTSGNTGELFF.

The chain couples TRBV28 to TRBJ2-2, with 8 positions matching TRBD2. The junction had 9 bases not matched to a gene; V was cut back by 6 bases and J by 6 bases. The CDR3 extends over 15 amino acids. Per germline, CDR1 MDHEN and CDR2 SYDVKM. Here the CDR3 reads CASSTTGTSPGELFF. In nucleotides, the CDR3 is TGTGCCAGCAGCACTACCGGGACTAGTCCCGGGGAGCTGTTTTTT.

V and J are TRBV11-3 and TRBJ2-1; tentatively, D is TRBD2 (5 bases). CDR3 length equals 13 residues. Trimming stripped 1 base from V and 9 bases from J, with 10 bases between. Germline CDR1 is SGHNT and CDR2 is YENEEA. CDR3 region: CASSLVGNSEQFF. CDR3 nucleotide sequence: TGTGCCAGCAGCTTAGTCGGGAATTCTGAGCAGTTCTTC.

Turning to this clone: One junction end does not reproduce the germline sequence, and a read error may be involved. The chain has TRBV19 and TRBJ2-7, with 11 bases that match TRBD1. CDR3 length equals 15 residues. Germline CDR1 is LNHDA and CDR2 is SQIVND (reference sequence). CDR3 protein: CAGSSTGTGGYEQYF. CDR3 nucleotides: TGTGCCGGTAGTAGCACCGGGACAGGGGGCTACGAGCAGTACTTC.

In its sample, this clone was seen many times. The rearrangement joins TRBV28 to TRBJ2-7; D is undetermined. V lost 4 bases and J 1 base, leaving 11 bases between the germline ends. CDR1 and CDR2 from the germline V gene are MDHEN and SYDVKM. CDR3 length: 14 amino acids. The CDR3 here is CASSSRLNSYEQYF. DNA for the CDR3: TGTGCCAGCAGTTCCCGACTGAATTCCTACGAGCAGTACTTC.

This chain links TRBV10-3 with TRBJ2-1; 9 nucleotides line up with TRBD1. CDR1 and CDR2 (germline): ENHRY, SYGVKD. V dropped 8 bases and J dropped 4; count of bases not matched to a gene: 6. CDR3 length: 14 residues. In nucleotides, the CDR3 is TGTGCCATCGGCCGGGACAGGGAGTACAATGAGCAGTTCTTC. The encoded protein is CAIGRDREYNEQFF.

The V gene is TRBV27, the J gene TRBJ1-4, with D maybe TRBD1 (5 bases). The length of the CDR3 is 15 residues. The V end was cut by 5 bases, the J end by 8 bases, with 18 bases between. The germline gives CDR1 MNHEY, CDR2 SMNVEV (reference sequence). The CDR3 coding sequence is TGTGCCAGCAGTCCCCGGTGGGGCCCCGGGGAAAAACTGTTTTTT. Its protein product is CASSPRWGPGEKLFF.

This clone has a handful of counts. The V gene is TRBV7-2, the J gene TRBJ1-5; perhaps TRBD1 as D (5 bases). Per the germline V gene, CDR1 is SGHTA and CDR2 is FQGNSA. V was pared by 1 base and J by 0 bases, with 13 bases between. This CDR3 has 17 amino acids. The DNA of the CDR3 is TGTGCCAGCAGCTTAGGGGGGGGAGAATATAGCAATCAGCCCCAGCATTTT. Translated: CASSLGGGEYSNQPQHF.

There are a few counts of this clone. The chain joins TRBV19 to TRBJ1-5, with a possible D match to TRBD1 (5 bases). CDR3 size: 14 residues. CDR1 LNHDA and CDR2 SQIVND come from the germline V gene (reference sequence). V was clipped by 3 bases and J by 5 bases, with 11 bases between them. The CDR3 region is CASSIGGFHQPQHF. For the CDR3, the DNA is TGTGCCAGTAGTATCGGGGGGTTCCATCAGCCCCAGCATTTT.

The CDR3 coding sequence is TGTGCCAGCAGTGTCCAGGGGGCTGGGGACTATGGCTACACCTTC. Amino acid sequence: CASSVQGAGDYGYTF. J is TRBJ1-2 and V is TRBV25-1, with 8 bases fitting TRBD1. Trimming took 4 bases from V and 3 from J; bases not matched to a gene: 7. The CDR3 loop spans 15 amino acids. The V gene's germline CDR1 is MGHDK and CDR2 SYGVNS.

The chain joins TRBV12-3 or TRBV12-4 to TRBJ1-1; D gene unclear. V was pared by 4 bases and J by 0 bases, with 6 bases between. The CDR3 is 13 residues long. In DNA form, the CDR3 reads TGTGCCAGCAGTTCCGTAATGAACACTGAAGCTTTCTTT. This translates into CASSSVMNTEAFF.

V gene TRBV28 combines with J gene TRBJ2-1, with 11 positions matching TRBD2. Trimming cost V 8 bases and J 9 bases; bases outside gene matches: 3. Germline values: CDR1 MDHEN, CDR2 SYDVKM. The CDR3 consists of 12 residues. CDR3 bases: TGTGCCAGCTCTAGCGGGAGGACTGAGCAGTTCTTC. Amino acids: CASSSGRTEQFF.

Comment on this clone: A read error is likely, as this CDR3 ends without the conserved phenylalanine or tryptophan. No DNA is shown, since the ends of the CDR3 on it are uncertain; the CDR3 is the one TCRdb lists. The V gene is TRBV5-8, the J gene TRBJ2-6; the table's D call, TRBD1, has no DNA check behind it. CDR1 and CDR2 (germline): SGHTS, YDEGEE. The CDR3 has 12 amino acids, counting both end residues. The CDR3 sequence: CASSLMIGQGLI.

The chain couples TRBV30 to TRBJ1-6, with D maybe TRBD1 (5 bases). The V end was cut by 0 bases, the J end by 8 bases, with 14 bases between. CDR3 length: 15 residues. Germline V CDR1 and CDR2: GTSNPN, SVGIG (reference sequence). The CDR3 DNA follows: TGTGCCTGGAGTGTGTTGCAGGGCTCAGATTCACCCCTCCACTTT. Translating it yields CAWSVLQGSDSPLHF.

The chain joins TRBV28 to TRBJ1-2; TRBD1 aligns across 12 bases. CDR1 and CDR2 from the germline V gene are MDHEN and SYDVKM. This CDR3 is built from 17 residues. J was trimmed by 2 bases and V by 6 bases; bases with no gene match: 10. The CDR3 here is CASSSLWDRGRNYGYTF. CDR3 DNA sequence: TGTGCCAGCAGCTCACTATGGGACAGGGGGCGCAACTATGGCTACACCTTC.

This chain joins TRBV11-2 and TRBJ1-1; 7 positions match TRBD1. Looked up from germline, CDR1 is SGHAT and CDR2 is FQNNGV. Germline trimming cut 5 bases from V and 0 bases from J; bases unmatched to any gene: 12. The CDR3 consists of 17 residues. The CDR3 sequence: CASSPQRLGQVNTEAFF. The DNA of the CDR3 is TGTGCCAGCAGCCCGCAAAGGTTAGGACAGGTGAACACTGAAGCTTTCTTT.

This chain joins TRBV6-2 or TRBV6-3 and TRBJ2-1; 8 positions match TRBD2. The CDR3 contains 15 residues. V was pared by 5 bases and J by 4 bases, with 7 bases of the junction left unmatched. Germline V gives CDR1 MNHEY, CDR2 SVGEGT. Written as DNA, the CDR3 is TGTGCCAGCAGTCCCTTAGCGGGAAGGTACAATGAGCAGTTCTTC. The encoded protein is CASSPLAGRYNEQFF.

This clone was seen once. J is TRBJ2-5 and V is TRBV6-1; weak D call: TRBD1 (5 bases). CDR1 and CDR2 from the germline V gene are MNHNS and SASEGT. The CDR3 contains 15 residues. Trimming removed 2 bases at V and 0 bases at J, with 10 bases between. The CDR3 DNA follows: TGTGCCAGCAGTGAATTGTTAGGGGACCAAGAGACCCAGTACTTC. Translating it yields CASSELLGDQETQYF.

The V and J genes are TRBV7-2 and TRBJ2-7, with TRBD1 as a possible D gene (5 bases). Trimming stripped 5 bases from V and 4 bases from J, with 12 bases between. Germline CDR1 reads SGHTA; CDR2 reads FQGNSA. The CDR3 spans 13 residues. For the CDR3, the DNA is TGTGCCAGCAGCCCTGGGGCGTATTACGAGCAGTACTTC. Translating it yields CASSPGAYYEQYF.

The chain uses TRBV5-1 and TRBJ2-1, with 14 bases fitting TRBD2. This CDR3 contains 18 residues. The V gene's germline CDR1 is SGHRS and CDR2 YFSETQ. Losses at the gene ends were 5 bases for V and 2 bases for J; bases not matched to a gene: 9. The CDR3 DNA sequence: TGCGCCAGCAGTAAGGGACTAGCGGGAGTGCGTCCCTACAATGAGCAGTTCTTC. This translates into CASSKGLAGVRPYNEQFF.

The chain is built from TRBV20-1 and TRBJ2-7; D may be TRBD1 (5 bases). Germline V gives CDR1 DFQATT, CDR2 SNEGSKA (reference sequence). There are 11 residues in the CDR3. Trimming removed 7 bases from V and 3 bases from J, with 10 bases in between. This chain's CDR3 is CSGQLNYEQYF. The CDR3 DNA is TGCAGTGGACAGCTAAACTACGAGCAGTACTTC.

The chain carries TRBV9 and TRBJ2-3; the D gene is possibly TRBD1 (6 bases). The CDR3 is made up of 11 amino acids. Trimming pared 4 bases from V and 6 bases from J, leaving 6 bases between. The germline V gene has CDR1 SGDLS and CDR2 YYNGEE. CDR3 bases: TGTGCCAGCAGCCAGGGGGATACGCAGTATTTT. Translated: CASSQGDTQYF. The full variable domain, in which reference TRBV9 and TRBJ2-3 provide the parts outside the CDR3, is DSGVTQTPKHLITATGQRVTLRCSPRSGDLSVYWYQQSLDQGLQFLIQYYNGEERAKGNILERFSAQQFPDLHSELNLSSLELGDSALYFCASSQGDTQYFGPGTRLTVL.

The rearrangement joins TRBV2 to TRBJ1-4; 7 bases are a match to TRBD1. Germline CDR1 and CDR2: SNHLY and FYNNEI. The CDR3 length is 15 residues. After removal of 4 bases from V and 6 bases from J, the junction contained 8 bases not matched to a gene. The CDR3 bases are TGTGCCAGCAGTGCCATGGGACAGAGAGATGAAAAACTGTTTTTT. Protein product: CASSAMGQRDEKLFF.

The CDR3 is CASSPGGPNQPQHF. The CDR3 DNA reads TGTGCCAGCAGCCCCGGGGGTCCAAATCAGCCCCAGCATTTT. The gene calls are TRBV7-6 and TRBJ1-5, with D tentatively TRBD1 (5 bases). With 5 bases removed from V and 4 bases from J, the gap between germline ends came to 12 bases. Germline CDR1 and CDR2: SGHVS and FNYEAQ. CDR3 length: 14 residues.

The chain links TRBV6-5 to TRBJ2-1, with a weak D call TRBD2 (5 bases). CDR1 and CDR2 from the germline V gene are MNHEY and SVGAGI. V gave up 2 bases and J gave up 0 bases, with 8 bases separating them. This CDR3 region has 15 residues. Written as DNA, the CDR3 is TGTGCCAGCAGTTACCAGCGGAGCTCCTACAATGAGCAGTTCTTC. It is translated as CASSYQRSSYNEQFF.

This chain uses TRBV7-8 with TRBJ1-5, with TRBD1 identical over 9 bases. This CDR3 comprises 18 residues. With V trimmed by 3 bases and J by 2 bases, 11 bases remained unmatched. Germline values: CDR1 SGHVS, CDR2 FQNEAQ. The CDR3 nucleotides read TGTGCCAGCAGCTTGATTCCACAGGGGGCGCAAGGCAATCAGCCCCAGCATTTT. This translates into CASSLIPQGAQGNQPQHF.

The CDR3 loop is CASSQEGRIDNEQFF. CDR3 in DNA: TGCGCCAGCAGCCAGGAGGGAAGAATAGACAATGAGCAGTTCTTC. The chain has TRBV5-1 and TRBJ2-1, with D maybe TRBD2 (6 bases). Per the germline V gene, CDR1 is SGHRS and CDR2 is YFSETQ. The CDR3 covers 15 residues. Trimming left V 4 bases short and J 5 bases short, with 16 bases between.

The CDR3 DNA is TGCAGCGCTGCCAGCCAATACAGGGCCCAGTACTTC. Translated, it gives CSAASQYRAQYF. This chain links TRBV29-1 with TRBJ2-5; tentatively, D is TRBD1 (6 bases). The CDR3 extends over 12 amino acids. Trimming took 7 bases from V and 9 from J, leaving 18 bases between them. Germline V gene lookup returns CDR1 SQVTM and CDR2 ANQGSEA.

The rearrangement uses TRBV27 and TRBJ2-6; D is ambiguous. This CDR3 has 18 residues. Trimming took 3 bases from V and 0 from J, leaving 15 bases between them. Germline loops: CDR1 MNHEY, CDR2 SMNVEV (reference sequence). CDR3 bases: TGTGCCAGCAGTTTCAGGTATCAAGGCCTCTCTGGGGCCAACGTCCTGACTTTC. Translated, it gives CASSFRYQGLSGANVLTF.